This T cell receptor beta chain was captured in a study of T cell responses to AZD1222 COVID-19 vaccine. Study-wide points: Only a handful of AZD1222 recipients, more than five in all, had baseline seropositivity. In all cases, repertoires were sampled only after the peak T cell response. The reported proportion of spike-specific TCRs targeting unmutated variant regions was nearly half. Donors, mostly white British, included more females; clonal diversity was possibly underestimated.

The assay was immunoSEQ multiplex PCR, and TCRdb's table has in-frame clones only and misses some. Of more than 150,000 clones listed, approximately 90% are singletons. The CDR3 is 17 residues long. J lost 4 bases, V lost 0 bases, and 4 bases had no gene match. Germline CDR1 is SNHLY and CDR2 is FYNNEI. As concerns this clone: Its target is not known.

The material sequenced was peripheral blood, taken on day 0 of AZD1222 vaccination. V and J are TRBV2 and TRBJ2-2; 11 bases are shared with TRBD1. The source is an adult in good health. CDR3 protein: CASSEAGQGAITGELFF. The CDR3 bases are TGTGCCAGCAGTGAAGCCGGACAGGGGGCGATCACCGGGGAGCTGTTTTTT.